The clone carrying this T cell receptor (beta chain) was counted only a few times. Its specificity is not known. These data come from a study of T cells after yellow fever vaccination. On the study more broadly: Low-cell-number fractions were prepared with SMART-Seq v4 Ultra Low Input.

Via MiXCR, TCRdb re-called the 5' RACE reads, giving one row per CDR3 protein. The sample yields around 310,000 distinct CDR3 sequences, around 4% seen once. This CDR3 is built from 14 residues. The V segment lost 5 bases and the J segment 2 bases; nucleotides outside the gene matches: 4. Germline V lookup: CDR1 LNHNV, CDR2 YYDKDF (reference sequence). Study-level findings and limits: Subsequent to the booster, the majority of primary-vaccination clones reappeared (96% CD4, about 90% CD8). The secondary response was weaker, and its peak arrived faster, on day 5 versus 15.

This sample comprised PBMCs, obtained on the day of the yellow fever booster vaccination. The sequence was collected from a man aged 18 to 30 who received the YFV17D yellow fever vaccine. J is TRBJ2-5 and V is TRBV15, with 8 bases that match TRBD1. CDR3 residues: CATSGQGFQETQYF. CDR3 DNA: TGTGCCACCAGCGGACAGGGATTTCAAGAGACCCAGTACTTC.